A selection of T cell receptor beta chains follows, all from one sample in a study of T cell repertoires in cytomegalovirus infection. Via MiXCR, TCRdb re-called the reads, giving one row per CDR3 protein. Found here are approximately 750,000 distinct CDR3 sequences, less than 40% of them singletons; the top ten hold more than 2.5%. Input material: PBMCs. The source is a human donor in good health (CMV status not recorded). Some clones in this sample may be carry-over from other donors' samples. The CDR3 runs from the conserved cysteine through the conserved F or W. D genes are given only for firm matches. The size of a clone is reported for some rows only, either as once, few or many, or as a class for expanded clones.

TRBV12-3/TRBV12-4	few	NA	CASRGDGTEAFF
TRBV7-9	few	TRBD1	CASSLGDSPYEQYF
TRBV7-3	few	NA	CASSFWPGANVLTF
TRBV12-3/TRBV12-4	few	NA	CASSLSQNQPQHF
TRBV7-8	few	TRBD1	CASSSGPDRGSYEQYF
TRBV20-1	NA	NA	CSAGSIRGTDTQYF
TRBV5-6	few	NA	CASSKQQGSWGNTIYF
TRBV7-2	NA	TRBD2	CASSSGTSLYQETQYF
TRBV7-6	many	NA	CASSPAGGIEAFF
TRBV3-1	NA	TRBD2	CASSQDPTSVSNEQYF
TRBV7-6	NA	NA	CASSLVGGVRSEAFF
TRBV30	NA	NA	CAWSDRGRTYGYTF
TRBV5-4	NA	TRBD2	CASSQSGGGSYEQYF
TRBV7-2	NA	NA	CASSFQIRSGETYF
TRBV5-4	NA	NA	CASSTLGGYNEQFF
TRBV5-6	NA	TRBD1	CASRAGTGVGEQYF
TRBV4-2	few	TRBD2	CASSQDLAGLAGNEQYF
TRBV28	many	TRBD1	CASSLYGQGVGYGYTF
TRBV27	NA	TRBD2	CANSRLAVTQETQYF
TRBV15	NA	TRBD2	CATSRDGEGGDLNTGELFF
TRBV7-9	few	TRBD1	CASSWPGQESNTEAFF
TRBV27	NA	NA	CASSPTPDTQYF
TRBV24-1	few	NA	CATSELDRNTGELFF
TRBV19	many	TRBD1	CASRGGAKGYTF
TRBV29-1	NA	TRBD2	CSVETTSGGNSYEQYF
TRBV7-3	NA	NA	CASSFMGTTDTQYF
TRBV28	few	NA	CASSLGPGTHSPLHF
TRBV28	many	NA	CASSGLYEQYF
TRBV12-3/TRBV12-4	many	TRBD1	CASSRQGHQPQHF
TRBV6-1	few	TRBD1	CATGTGATNTEAFF
TRBV10-3	NA	NA	CALRSQANTGELFF
TRBV30	NA	NA	CAWRTSRGGNTEAFF
TRBV7-6	NA	NA	CASSLEQLQETQYF
TRBV7-2	few	NA	CASSQIKEAFF
TRBV19	NA	NA	CASSTAGLSDTKYF
TRBV29-1	few	NA	CSAEGGEGAYEQYF
TRBV7-2	many	NA	CASTRQGGGLPGTQYF
TRBV20-1	NA	NA	CSARNRTGPVTEAFF
TRBV12-3/TRBV12-4	NA	NA	CASRRGARNEQFF
TRBV19	NA	NA	CASSPSRLRMNTEAFF